The 21 T cell receptor beta chains below all came from one sample that was sequenced in a study of siplizumab effects on memory and regulatory T cells. Sequenced by immunoSEQ multiplex PCR; TCRdb stores in-frame clones only, minus some. The data contain around 26,000 clones, 70% to 85% of them singletons. The sequenced sample consisted of memory CD4+ T cells sorted from blood. The receptors stem from a human donor in good health.

The chain joins TRBV6-1 to TRBJ2-1, with 7 bases fitting TRBD2. The CDR3 spans 17 residues. V shed 4 bases, J shed 6 bases, and the junction held 15 bases outside the gene matches. Germline V CDR1 and CDR2: MNHNS, SASEGT. The DNA of the CDR3 is TGTGCCAGCAGTGGGGCGCTGGGGGGAGGGCGACCCAATGAGCAGTTCTTC. It encodes CASSGALGGGRPNEQFF.

CDR3: CASSLSAGNTEAFF. The CDR3 nucleotides read TGTGCCAGCAGCTTATCCGCAGGGAACACTGAAGCTTTCTTT. V and J are TRBV11-1 and TRBJ1-1; D remains unclear. The germline V gene encodes CDR1 SGHAT and CDR2 FQDESV (reference sequence). The CDR3 loop spans 14 amino acids. The V gene lost 2 bases and the J gene lost 1 base, with 8 bases spanning the gap.

This clone was seen more than once but under ten times. The chain is built from TRBV30 and TRBJ2-1; no clear D. This CDR3 is 12 amino acids long. Deletions cut 0 bases from V and 10 bases from J, with 10 bases between. Germline CDR1 is GTSNPN and CDR2 is SVGIG (reference sequence). Here the CDR3 DNA reads TGTGCCTGGAGTGTAGGCCCTCACGAGCAGTTCTTC. It codes for CAWSVGPHEQFF. Full variable domain (outside the CDR3, taken from reference TRBV30 and TRBJ2-1): SQTIHQWPATLVQPVGSPLSLECTVEGTSNPNLYWYRQAAGRGLQLLFYSVGIGQISSEVPQNLSASRPQDRQFILSSKKLLLSDSGFYLCAWSVGPHEQFFGPGTRLTVL.

The chain links TRBV30 to TRBJ2-7; D possibly corresponds to TRBD2 (6 bases). V lost 1 base to trimming and J lost 0 bases, with 7 bases between them. Germline V gene data show CDR1 as GTSNPN and CDR2 as SVGIG (reference sequence). This CDR3 has 13 amino acids. The CDR3 is CAWSGDFSYEQYF. DNA for the CDR3: TGTGCCTGGAGTGGGGACTTCTCCTACGAGCAGTACTTC.

Notes on this clone: One end of the junction fails to match germline, which may point to a read error. The chain is built from TRBV2 and TRBJ2-3, with D possibly TRBD2 on 7 matching bases. This CDR3 region has 14 residues. Germline V gives CDR1 SNHLY, CDR2 FYNNEI. The CDR3, as DNA: TGTGCCAGCAGTCCCCGAGAGAGGGGGGGCGACATGGATTTT. The encoded protein is CASSPRERGGDMDF.

The chain carries TRBV2 and TRBJ2-5; 8 positions match TRBD1. Germline V CDR1 and CDR2: SNHLY, FYNNEI. This CDR3 has 19 residues. V trimming: 2 bases; J trimming: 2 bases; junction bases outside the gene matches: 16. The CDR3 nucleotides read TGTGCCAGCAGTGAAAAACGCGTTTCGGACAGGGTTTTTCAAGAGACCCAGTACTTC. Protein product: CASSEKRVSDRVFQETQYF.

This clone has more than one count but fewer than ten. This rearrangement joins TRBV29-1 to TRBJ2-2; D is unclear. Germline loops: CDR1 SQVTM, CDR2 ANQGSEA. Deletions cut 7 bases from V and 8 bases from J, with 17 bases between. The CDR3 consists of 13 residues. CDR3 amino acids: CSAGEVIEGELFF. Written as DNA, the CDR3 is TGCAGCGCCGGAGAGGTTATCGAGGGGGAGCTGTTTTTT.

The CDR3 is CASTKPYPYGYTF. In nucleotides, the CDR3 is TGTGCCAGCACAAAGCCGTACCCCTATGGCTACACCTTC. This chain uses TRBV7-3 with TRBJ1-2; no clear D gene. Looked up from germline, CDR1 is SGHTA and CDR2 is FQGTGA. The CDR3 has 13 residues. Trimming stripped 7 bases from V and 4 bases from J, with 13 bases between. The entire variable domain, with the rest obtained from reference TRBV7-3 and TRBJ1-2, is as follows: GAGVSQTPSNKVTEKGKYVELRCDPISGHTALYWYRQSLGQGPEFLIYFQGTGAADDSGLPNDRFFAVRPEGSVSTLKIQRTERGDSAVYLCASTKPYPYGYTFGSGTRLTVV.

The genes are TRBV5-1 and TRBJ2-5; 10 bases are a match to TRBD1. Germline loops: CDR1 SGHRS, CDR2 YFSETQ. V lost 4 bases and J lost 7; bases outside the gene matches: 10. The CDR3 contains 15 residues. The CDR3 loop is CASSLSGTGEGTQYF. CDR3 DNA sequence: TGCGCCAGCAGCCTGTCCGGGACAGGGGAAGGGACCCAGTACTTC.

The chain links TRBV2 to TRBJ1-6, with a tentative D call TRBD1 (6 bases). Per germline, CDR1 SNHLY and CDR2 FYNNEI. The CDR3 is made up of 14 amino acids. V lost 4 bases and J lost 7, with 11 bases in between. CDR3 sequence (DNA): TGTGCCAGCAGTGTTGGGCAGGGGAATTCACCCCTCCACTTT. This translates into CASSVGQGNSPLHF.

The chain employs TRBV16 and TRBJ2-1; D gene unclear. This CDR3 has 13 amino acids. Germline V gives CDR1 KGHSY, CDR2 FQNENV. The germline V and J ends were trimmed by 3 bases and 6 bases, with 9 bases remaining between them. Written as DNA, the CDR3 is TGTGCCAGCAGCCAGGTTCGCGGCAATGAGCAGTTCTTC. Translation: CASSQVRGNEQFF.

Only one count was recorded for this clone. V is TRBV28 and J is TRBJ1-2; no clear D. CDR1 is MDHEN and CDR2 is SYDVKM in the germline V gene. This CDR3 region has 13 residues. Between the trimmed V and J ends, which lost 2 bases and 8 bases, there was a span of 12 bases. The CDR3 is CASSLPTRGGYTF. The CDR3 DNA sequence: TGTGCCAGCAGTTTACCGACCCGGGGAGGCTACACCTTC.

The chain carries TRBV7-3 and TRBJ2-7, with 7 bases aligning to TRBD2. Germline CDR1 and CDR2: SGHTA and FQGTGA. The CDR3 has 13 residues. The junction had 6 bases not matched to a gene; V was cut back by 3 bases and J by 7 bases. This CDR3 is CASSLAGAGEQYF. Here the CDR3 DNA reads TGTGCCAGCAGCTTGGCGGGAGCGGGTGAGCAGTACTTC.

The V gene is TRBV6-6, the J gene TRBJ2-1, with a possible D match to TRBD2 (5 bases). CDR3 size: 15 residues. V was trimmed by 2 bases and J by 8 bases, leaving 16 bases between them. Germline CDR1 MNHNY, CDR2 SVGAGI (reference sequence). CDR3 nucleotides: TGTGCCAGCAGTTACCGCGGGTCTCGAGGCGATGAGCAGTTCTTC. Translation: CASSYRGSRGDEQFF.

This chain links TRBV6-6 with TRBJ2-1; 7 bases match TRBD2. Germline CDR1 is MNHNY and CDR2 is SVGAGI (reference sequence). The trim removed 8 bases at V and 6 bases at J, leaving 7 bases unmatched. The CDR3 runs 13 residues. The CDR3 loop is CASGSGGVNEQFF. CDR3 nucleotides: TGTGCCAGCGGGTCGGGAGGCGTCAATGAGCAGTTCTTC.

V is TRBV27 and J is TRBJ2-1; TRBD2 matches at 8 bases. Trimming cost V 5 bases and J 4 bases; bases outside gene matches: 1. The V gene's germline CDR1 is MNHEY and CDR2 SMNVEV (reference sequence). CDR3 length: 13 amino acids. The DNA of the CDR3 is TGTGCCAGCAGTAGCGGGAGATACAATGAGCAGTTCTTC. This codes for CASSSGRYNEQFF.

V gene TRBV1 combines with J gene TRBJ2-3; TRBD2 was called by the table and not checked on the DNA. TRBV1 counts as a pseudogene. The CDR3 runs 17 residues. The CDR3, as DNA: TGCACCAGCAGCCAAGCCACACTAGCGGGAGAGGTAGATACGCAGTATTTT. As protein: CTSSQATLAGEVDTQYF.

V gene TRBV6-1 combines with J gene TRBJ2-5; D possibly corresponds to TRBD1 (5 bases). CDR1 and CDR2 (germline): MNHNS, SASEGT. The V end lost 8 bases, the J end lost 7 bases, and 11 bases lay between the germline ends. The CDR3 sequence is 11 residues long. The CDR3 here is CASGDRGTQYF. The CDR3 DNA is TGTGCCAGCGGGGATAGGGGGACCCAGTACTTC.

This chain joins TRBV5-6 and TRBJ2-2, with TRBD1 matching 7 bases. Germline V gene lookup returns CDR1 SGHDT and CDR2 YYEEEE. Trimming at V came to 1 base and at J to 2 bases, leaving 5 bases not matched to a gene. The CDR3 length is 16 residues. CDR3 sequence (DNA): TGTGCCAGCAGCTTGCAGGGACAGCTAAACACCGGGGAGCTGTTTTTT. It encodes CASSLQGQLNTGELFF.

The V call is TRBV19, the J call TRBJ1-2; D uncertain. This CDR3 is 12 amino acids long. Germline V gives CDR1 LNHDA, CDR2 SQIVND (reference sequence). V lost 5 bases and J lost 3, with 7 bases in between. The CDR3 protein is CASSEDYYGYTF. Here the CDR3 DNA reads TGTGCCAGTAGTGAAGATTACTATGGCTACACCTTC.

This clone came up a few times. The rearrangement uses TRBV6-1 and TRBJ1-5; no firm D call. Germline V gene sequence: CDR1 MNHNS, CDR2 SASEGT. V shed 5 bases and J shed 0 bases, with 5 bases lying between them. The CDR3 covers 13 residues. The DNA of the CDR3 is TGTGCCAGCAGTTTCGATAGCAATCAGCCCCAGCATTTT. Amino acids: CASSFDSNQPQHF.